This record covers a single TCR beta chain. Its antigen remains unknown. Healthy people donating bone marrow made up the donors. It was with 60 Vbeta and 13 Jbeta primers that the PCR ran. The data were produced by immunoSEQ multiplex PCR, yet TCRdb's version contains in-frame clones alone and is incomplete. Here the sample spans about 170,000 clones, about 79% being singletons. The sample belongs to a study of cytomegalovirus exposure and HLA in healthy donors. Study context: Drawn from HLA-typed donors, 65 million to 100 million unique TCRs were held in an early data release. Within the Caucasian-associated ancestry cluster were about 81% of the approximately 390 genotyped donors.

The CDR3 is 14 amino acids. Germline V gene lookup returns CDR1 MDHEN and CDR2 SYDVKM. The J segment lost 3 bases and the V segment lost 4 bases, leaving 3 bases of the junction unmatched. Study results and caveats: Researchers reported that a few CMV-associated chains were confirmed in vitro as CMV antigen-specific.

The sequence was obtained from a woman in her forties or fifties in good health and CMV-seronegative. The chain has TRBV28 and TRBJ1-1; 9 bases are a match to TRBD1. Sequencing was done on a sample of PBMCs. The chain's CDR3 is CASSSGQGHTEAFF. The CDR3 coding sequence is TGTGCCAGCAGTTCAGGACAGGGGCACACTGAAGCTTTCTTT.